This TCR beta chain was retrieved from a study of blood T cell repertoires in COVID-19. This clone was seen more than once but under ten times. Assignment of participants to cohorts was predicated upon participant-reported clinical history. TCRdb's table, derived via immunoSEQ multiplex PCR, lists solely in-frame clones and lacks some. The table shows about 130,000 clones, with about 80% occurring only once. Germline V gives CDR1 SGHRS, CDR2 YFSETQ. The CDR3 length is 16 residues. V trimming: 0 bases; J trimming: 2 bases; junction bases outside the gene matches: 2. The chain links TRBV5-1 to TRBJ2-6, with 7 bases aligning to TRBD1. The receptor comes from a man in his fifties or sixties who had recovered from COVID-19. Material for sequencing was PBMCs or T cells enriched from blood (not recorded which). CDR3 residues: CASSLDRGAGANVLTF. CDR3 coding DNA: TGCGCCAGCAGCTTGGACAGGGGCGCTGGGGCCAACGTCCTGACTTTC.